These 24 T cell receptor beta chains came from one sample sequenced in a study of blood T cell repertoires in COVID-19. Using immunoSEQ multiplex PCR, the repertoire was profiled, and TCRdb retains in-frame clones only, with some absent. This sample has a few hundred thousand clones, with approximately 83% found just once. Sequencing input: PBMCs or T cells enriched from blood (not recorded which). Receptor source: a man aged 45 to 65 who had recovered from COVID-19.

The J gene is TRBJ1-6, the V gene TRBV7-9; D gene unclear. The germline V gene encodes CDR1 SEHNR and CDR2 FQNEAQ (reference sequence). The CDR3 is 14 residues long. V was clipped by 1 base and J by 16 bases, with 17 bases between them. CDR3 amino acids: CASSLVSGSEPLHF. The CDR3 bases are TGTGCCAGCAGCTTAGTGTCGGGATCCGAGCCTCTCCACTTT.

This clone occurred a few times. This chain connects TRBV7-9 to TRBJ1-3, with 10 bases fitting TRBD1. V lost 1 base and J lost 2; bases outside the gene matches: 2. Germline V gene lookup returns CDR1 SEHNR and CDR2 FQNEAQ (reference sequence). The CDR3 totals 16 residues. The CDR3 sequence: CASSLGQGAAGNTIYF. CDR3 sequence (DNA): TGTGCCAGCAGCTTAGGACAGGGGGCAGCTGGAAACACCATATATTTT. The full variable domain, in which reference TRBV7-9 and TRBJ1-3 provide the parts outside the CDR3, is DTGVSQNPRHKITKRGQNVTFRCDPISEHNRLYWYRQTLGQGPEFLTYFQNEAQLEKSRLLSDRFSAERPKGSFSTLEIQRTEQGDSAMYLCASSLGQGAAGNTIYFGEGSWLTVV.

This clone was observed a single time. The J gene is TRBJ2-1, the V gene TRBV7-9, with a tentative D call TRBD1 (5 bases). CDR1 is SEHNR, CDR2 FQNEAQ, per germline (reference sequence). The CDR3 consists of 16 residues. V was pared by 1 base and J by 0 bases, with 10 bases between. The DNA of the CDR3 is TGTGCCAGCAGCTTAGTGCGGACAAGCTCCTACAATGAGCAGTTCTTC. This gives the protein CASSLVRTSSYNEQFF.

This chain uses TRBV9 with TRBJ1-6, with no clear D. The CDR3 totals 14 residues. Germline lookup yields CDR1 SGDLS and CDR2 YYNGEE. V lost 1 base to trimming and J lost 7 bases, with 9 bases between them. CDR3 protein: CASSVSSGNSPLHF. The DNA for the CDR3 is TGTGCCAGCAGCGTATCGTCCGGGAATTCACCCCTCCACTTT.

The CDR3 loop reads CASSDRGLSNQPQHF. CDR3 in DNA: TGTGCCAGCAGTGACAGGGGGCTGAGCAATCAGCCCCAGCATTTT. The chain couples TRBV2 to TRBJ1-5; TRBD1 aligns across 8 bases. The CDR3 length is 15 residues. Germline V gives CDR1 SNHLY, CDR2 FYNNEI. V lost 3 bases, J lost 1 base, and 2 bases stayed unmatched.

The V and J genes are TRBV3-1 (or the pseudogene TRBV3-2) and TRBJ1-1; possible D gene TRBD1, 5 bases. Germline lookup yields CDR1 LGHDT and CDR2 YNNKEL (reference sequence). The CDR3 consists of 17 residues. Trimming pared 4 bases from V and 4 bases from J, leaving 22 bases between. CDR3 nucleotide sequence: TGTGCCAGCAGCCCCCACCCGGCGGGGCGGGGCGTCACTGAAGCTTTCTTT. Translated, it gives CASSPHPAGRGVTEAFF.

The rearrangement uses TRBV6-5 and TRBJ2-5; weak D call: TRBD2 (7 bases). CDR3 length: 15 residues. Trimming pared 6 bases from V and 4 bases from J, leaving 18 bases between. Germline V gives CDR1 MNHEY, CDR2 SVGAGI. Here the CDR3 reads CASSPKTGRGETQYF. CDR3 DNA sequence: TGTGCCAGCAGCCCCAAAACAGGGAGGGGAGAGACCCAGTACTTC.

The chain employs TRBV7-2 and TRBJ1-4; TRBD1 matches 7 bases. V was clipped by 6 bases and J by 5 bases; unmatched bases: 6. The CDR3 length is 14 residues. CDR1 and CDR2 from the germline V gene are SGHTA and FQGNSA. The CDR3 here is CASSPTTGNEKLFF. The CDR3 DNA is TGTGCCAGCAGTCCAACGACAGGGAATGAAAAACTGTTTTTT.

The chain recombines TRBV29-1 with TRBJ2-3, with 9 bases that match TRBD1. This CDR3 spans 14 amino acids. Germline-derived CDR1 and CDR2 are SQVTM and ANQGSEA. V dropped 8 bases and J dropped 2; count of bases not matched to a gene: 8. CDR3 coding DNA: TGCAGCCTCATACAGGGGGCTATCACAGATACGCAGTATTTT. Translated: CSLIQGAITDTQYF.

The chain uses TRBV7-2 and TRBJ2-7, with 8 bases lining up with TRBD2. The junction had 8 bases not matched to a gene; V was cut back by 3 bases and J by 4 bases. Germline V gene data show CDR1 as SGHTA and CDR2 as FQGNSA. The CDR3 sequence is 15 residues long. CDR3 coding DNA: TGTGCCAGCAGCTTCCGGAGCGGGAGTTCTTACGAGCAGTACTTC. It translates to CASSFRSGSSYEQYF.

This chain joins TRBV4-1 and TRBJ1-2; no reliable D call. The CDR3 extends over 12 amino acids. The germline V gene has CDR1 MGHRA and CDR2 YSYEKL. The ends were cut back, 1 base at V and 8 bases at J, with 8 bases in the middle. The CDR3 nucleotides read TGCGCCAGCAGCCAAGGGGCAGGCGGCTACACCTTC. Translation gives CASSQGAGGYTF.

The chain has TRBV7-9 and TRBJ1-2, with D maybe TRBD1 (5 bases). V gave up 3 bases and J gave up 1 base, with 15 bases separating them. Germline values: CDR1 SEHNR, CDR2 FQNEAQ (reference sequence). The CDR3 runs to 16 residues. This CDR3 reads CASSFLTGLVNYGYTF. In DNA, the CDR3 is TGTGCCAGCAGCTTCCTAACAGGCCTGGTTAACTATGGCTACACCTTC.

The chain uses TRBV11-3 and TRBJ1-1; D unclear. Germline CDR1 SGHNT, CDR2 YENEEA. This CDR3 is 13 amino acids long. With 1 base removed from V and 2 bases from J, the gap between germline ends came to 5 bases. In DNA form, the CDR3 reads TGTGCCAGCAGCTTAGCTCGTAACACTGAAGCTTTCTTT. Protein product: CASSLARNTEAFF.

This chain uses TRBV5-1 with TRBJ1-6, with a tentative D call TRBD1 (6 bases). The CDR3 extends over 15 amino acids. V was pared by 4 bases and J by 10 bases, with 18 bases between. Germline values: CDR1 SGHRS, CDR2 YFSETQ. The CDR3 is CASSPTRGGGSPLHF. The CDR3 DNA is TGCGCCAGCAGCCCCACCAGGGGAGGGGGATCACCCCTCCACTTT.

The chain has TRBV2 and TRBJ2-1; 9 bases map to TRBD1. J lost 4 bases, V lost 6 bases, and 7 bases had no gene match. The CDR3 contains 15 residues. The germline V gene has CDR1 SNHLY and CDR2 FYNNEI. CDR3 in amino acids: CASSRGQGPYNEQFF. The DNA for the CDR3 is TGTGCCAGCAGCCGGGGACAGGGTCCTTACAATGAGCAGTTCTTC.

The chain employs TRBV5-6 and TRBJ1-5; unclear D gene. Germline V gene data show CDR1 as SGHDT and CDR2 as YYEEEE. V lost 1 base to trimming and J lost 0 bases, with 8 bases between them. The CDR3 has 15 residues. In DNA form, the CDR3 reads TGTGCCAGCAGCTTGTGGCCGTATAGCAATCAGCCCCAGCATTTT. Translating gives CASSLWPYSNQPQHF.

In this sample, this clone turned up many times. The chain recombines TRBV7-6 with TRBJ1-6; D gene unclear. The V gene's germline CDR1 is SGHVS and CDR2 FNYEAQ. Trimming removed 5 bases at V and 0 bases at J, with 8 bases between. CDR3 size: 15 residues. This CDR3 reads CASSKTASYNSPLHF. CDR3 nucleotide sequence: TGTGCCAGCAGCAAGACTGCCTCCTATAATTCACCCCTCCACTTT.

The chain couples TRBV5-1 to TRBJ2-7, with D possibly TRBD2 on 5 matching bases. This CDR3 has 16 residues. Germline CDR1 is SGHRS and CDR2 is YFSETQ. V was trimmed by 4 bases and J by 4 bases, leaving 21 bases between them. The CDR3 region has the DNA TGCGCCAGCAGCCCCCCGACCGGAAAGGAGGTTTACGAGCAGTACTTC. This translates into CASSPPTGKEVYEQYF.

The chain has TRBV9 and TRBJ1-1, with no clear D. Trimming stripped 1 base from V and 1 base from J, with 5 bases between. CDR3 length: 13 amino acids. The germline V gene has CDR1 SGDLS and CDR2 YYNGEE. CDR3 DNA sequence: TGTGCCAGCAGCGTAATCGGGAACACTGAAGCTTTCTTT. Residues: CASSVIGNTEAFF.

This clone was counted once. This chain joins TRBV12-3 or TRBV12-4 and TRBJ2-3; D unresolved. This CDR3 contains 12 residues. V shed 6 bases and J shed 4 bases, with 8 bases lying between them. CDR3 amino acids: CASSLYSDTQYF. The CDR3 nucleotides are TGTGCCAGCAGCCTCTATTCAGATACGCAGTATTTT.

This clone was observed once. CDR3 residues: CASSPRGSGNTIYF. CDR3 nucleotide sequence: TGTGCCAGCAGCCCCCGGGGGTCGGGAAACACCATATATTTT. The gene calls are TRBV9 and TRBJ1-3; tentative D call: TRBD1 (5 bases). The CDR3 contains 14 residues. The V and J ends lost 4 bases and 4 bases respectively, with 12 bases between them. The germline gives CDR1 SGDLS, CDR2 YYNGEE.

This clone has a handful of counts. The gene calls are TRBV4-2 and TRBJ2-1, with TRBD2 matching over 11 bases. From germline, CDR1 is LGHNA and CDR2 YNFKEQ. CDR3 length: 20 residues. The ends lost 2 bases at V and 6 bases at J; junction bases unmatched: 18. As DNA, the CDR3 is TGTGCCAGCAGCCAAAGCCCCTCTTCGACTAGCGGGAAAGGGGGCAATGAGCAGTTCTTC. Translation gives CASSQSPSSTSGKGGNEQFF.

This chain uses TRBV7-2 with TRBJ2-5; 10 nucleotides match TRBD2. This CDR3 is built from 15 residues. J lost 2 bases, V lost 2 bases, and 2 bases had no gene match. Germline CDR1 SGHTA, CDR2 FQGNSA. CDR3 amino acids: CASSLRTSGQETQYF. CDR3 DNA: TGTGCCAGCAGCTTAAGGACTAGCGGTCAAGAGACCCAGTACTTC.

This clone was seen a few times. The V call is TRBV19, the J call TRBJ1-2; 7 nucleotides line up with TRBD1. The junction had 12 bases not matched to a gene; V was cut back by 9 bases and J by 2 bases. The CDR3 covers 15 residues. Germline CDR1 reads LNHDA; CDR2 reads SQIVND (reference sequence). The CDR3 DNA sequence: TGTGCCAGCCAGACAGGGTCCTCCGACAACTATGGCTACACCTTC. Translating gives CASQTGSSDNYGYTF.